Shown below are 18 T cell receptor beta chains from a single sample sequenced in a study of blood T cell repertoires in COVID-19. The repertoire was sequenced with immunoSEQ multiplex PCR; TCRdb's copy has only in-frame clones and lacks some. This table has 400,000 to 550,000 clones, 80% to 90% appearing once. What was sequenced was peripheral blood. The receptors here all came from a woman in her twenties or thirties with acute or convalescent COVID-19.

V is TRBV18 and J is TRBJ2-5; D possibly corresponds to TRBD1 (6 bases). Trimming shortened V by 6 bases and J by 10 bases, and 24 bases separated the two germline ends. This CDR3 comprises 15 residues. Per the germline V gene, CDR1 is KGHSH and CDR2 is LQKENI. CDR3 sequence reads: CASSINQGTQGGQYF. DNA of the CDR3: TGTGCCAGCTCTATAAACCAGGGGACCCAAGGGGGCCAGTACTTC.

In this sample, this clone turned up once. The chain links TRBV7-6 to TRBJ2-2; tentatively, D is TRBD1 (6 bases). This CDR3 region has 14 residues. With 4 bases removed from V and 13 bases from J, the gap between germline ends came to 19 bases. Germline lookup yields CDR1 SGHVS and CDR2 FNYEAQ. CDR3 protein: CASSSPRTEGVLFF. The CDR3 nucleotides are TGTGCCAGCAGCTCTCCTCGGACAGAAGGAGTGCTGTTTTTT.

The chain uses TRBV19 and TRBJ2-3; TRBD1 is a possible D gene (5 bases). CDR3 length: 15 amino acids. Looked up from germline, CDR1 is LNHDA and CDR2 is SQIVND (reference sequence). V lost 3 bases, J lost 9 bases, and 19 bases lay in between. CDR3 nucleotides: TGTGCCAGTAGTATTCCTCAGGGCCCGCCTGGAACGCAGTATTTT. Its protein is CASSIPQGPPGTQYF. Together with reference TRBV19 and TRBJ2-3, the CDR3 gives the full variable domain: DGGITQSPKYLFRKEGQNVTLSCEQNLNHDAMYWYRQDPGQGLRLIYYSQIVNDFQKGDIAEGYSVSREKKESFPLTVTSAQKNPTAFYLCASSIPQGPPGTQYFGPGTRLTVL.

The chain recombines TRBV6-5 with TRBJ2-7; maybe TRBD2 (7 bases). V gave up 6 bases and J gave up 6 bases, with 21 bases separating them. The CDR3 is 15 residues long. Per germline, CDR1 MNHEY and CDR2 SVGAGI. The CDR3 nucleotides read TGTGCCAGCAGAAAAATGGGGGGGCCTACGATCGAGCAGTACTTC. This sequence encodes CASRKMGGPTIEQYF.

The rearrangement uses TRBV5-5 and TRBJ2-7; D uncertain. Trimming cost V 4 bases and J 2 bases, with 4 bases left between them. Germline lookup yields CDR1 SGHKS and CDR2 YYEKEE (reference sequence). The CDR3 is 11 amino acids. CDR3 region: CASSQTYEQYF. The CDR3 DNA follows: TGTGCCAGCAGCCAGACCTACGAGCAGTACTTC.

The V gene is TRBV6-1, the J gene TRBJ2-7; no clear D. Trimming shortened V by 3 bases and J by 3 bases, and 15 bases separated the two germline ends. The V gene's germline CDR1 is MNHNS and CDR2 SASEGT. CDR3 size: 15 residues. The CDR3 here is CASSESTLAIYEQYF. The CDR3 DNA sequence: TGTGCCAGCAGTGAGTCGACACTTGCTATCTACGAGCAGTACTTC.

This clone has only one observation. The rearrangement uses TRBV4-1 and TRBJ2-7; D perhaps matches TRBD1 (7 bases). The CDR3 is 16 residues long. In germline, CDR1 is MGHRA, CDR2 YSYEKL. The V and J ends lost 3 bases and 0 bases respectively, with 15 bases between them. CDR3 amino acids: CASSQRVRGASYEQYF. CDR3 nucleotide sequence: TGCGCCAGCAGCCAGAGGGTCAGGGGGGCCTCCTACGAGCAGTACTTC.

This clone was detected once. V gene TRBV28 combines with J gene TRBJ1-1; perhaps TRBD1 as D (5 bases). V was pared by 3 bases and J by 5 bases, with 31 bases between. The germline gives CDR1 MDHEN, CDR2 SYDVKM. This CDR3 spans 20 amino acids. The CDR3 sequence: CASSFSAHVLGYRGSTEAFF. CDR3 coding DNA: TGTGCCAGCAGTTTCTCCGCGCATGTCCTTGGCTATAGGGGAAGTACTGAAGCTTTCTTT.

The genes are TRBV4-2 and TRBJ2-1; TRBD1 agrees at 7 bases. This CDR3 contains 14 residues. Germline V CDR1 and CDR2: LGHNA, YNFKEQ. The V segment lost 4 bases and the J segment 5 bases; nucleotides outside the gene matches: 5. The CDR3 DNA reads TGTGCCAGCAGCCTAGGGACAGTTGACAATGAGCAGTTCTTC. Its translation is CASSLGTVDNEQFF.

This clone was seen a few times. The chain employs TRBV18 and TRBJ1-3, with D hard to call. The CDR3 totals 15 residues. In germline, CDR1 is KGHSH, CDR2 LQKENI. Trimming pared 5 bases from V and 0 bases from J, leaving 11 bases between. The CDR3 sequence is CASSAFEGSGNTIYF. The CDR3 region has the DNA TGTGCCAGCTCAGCGTTTGAGGGCTCTGGAAACACCATATATTTT.

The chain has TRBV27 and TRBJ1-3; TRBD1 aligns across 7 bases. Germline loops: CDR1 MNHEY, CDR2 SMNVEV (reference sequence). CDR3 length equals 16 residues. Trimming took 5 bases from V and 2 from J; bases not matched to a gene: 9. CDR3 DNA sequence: TGTGCCAGCAGTGCCCAGACAGGGTTCGCTGGAAACACCATATATTTT. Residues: CASSAQTGFAGNTIYF.

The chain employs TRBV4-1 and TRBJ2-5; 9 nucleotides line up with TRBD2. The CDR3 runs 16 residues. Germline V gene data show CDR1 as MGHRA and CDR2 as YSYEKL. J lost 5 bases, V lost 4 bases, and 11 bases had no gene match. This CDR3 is CASSPRVAGDTETQYF. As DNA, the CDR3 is TGCGCCAGCAGCCCCCGGGTAGCGGGGGACACGGAGACCCAGTACTTC.

CDR3 in DNA: TGTGCCAGCTCACCACTCAGGGGGCAGGTGAACACTGAAGCTTTCTTT. It translates to CASSPLRGQVNTEAFF. The chain carries TRBV18 and TRBJ1-1, with TRBD1 identical over 8 bases. J gave up 0 bases and V 1 base, and 4 bases lay outside the gene matches. Looked up from germline, CDR1 is KGHSH and CDR2 is LQKENI. This CDR3 contains 16 residues.

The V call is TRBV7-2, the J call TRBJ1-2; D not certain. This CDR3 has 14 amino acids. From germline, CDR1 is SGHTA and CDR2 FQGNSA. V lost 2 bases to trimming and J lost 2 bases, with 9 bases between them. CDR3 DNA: TGTGCCAGCAGCTTACTCCCCGTAAACTATGGCTACACCTTC. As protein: CASSLLPVNYGYTF.

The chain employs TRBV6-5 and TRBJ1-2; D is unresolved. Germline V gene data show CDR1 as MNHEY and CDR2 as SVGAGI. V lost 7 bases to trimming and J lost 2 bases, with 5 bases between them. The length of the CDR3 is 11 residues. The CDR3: CASTVNYGYTF. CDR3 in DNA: TGTGCCAGCACAGTAAACTATGGCTACACCTTC.

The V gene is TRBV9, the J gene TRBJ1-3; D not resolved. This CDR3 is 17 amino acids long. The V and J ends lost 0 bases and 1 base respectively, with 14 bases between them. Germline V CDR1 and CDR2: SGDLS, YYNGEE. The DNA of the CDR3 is TGTGCCAGCAGCGTAGATAGCCAGATCAGTTCTGGAAACACCATATATTTT. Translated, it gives CASSVDSQISSGNTIYF.

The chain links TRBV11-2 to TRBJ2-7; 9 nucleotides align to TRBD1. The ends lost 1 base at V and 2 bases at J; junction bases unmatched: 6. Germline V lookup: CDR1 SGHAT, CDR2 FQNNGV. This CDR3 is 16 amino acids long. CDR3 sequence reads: CASSLVLGQGPYEQYF. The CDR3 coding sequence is TGTGCCAGCAGCTTAGTTTTGGGACAGGGTCCCTACGAGCAGTACTTC.

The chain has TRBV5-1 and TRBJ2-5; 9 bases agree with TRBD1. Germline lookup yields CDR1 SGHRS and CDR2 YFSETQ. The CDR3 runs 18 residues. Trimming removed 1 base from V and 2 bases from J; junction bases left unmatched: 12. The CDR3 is CASSLSVLGGTGQETQYF. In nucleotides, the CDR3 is TGCGCCAGCAGCTTGAGTGTTTTGGGGGGGACAGGGCAAGAGACCCAGTACTTC.